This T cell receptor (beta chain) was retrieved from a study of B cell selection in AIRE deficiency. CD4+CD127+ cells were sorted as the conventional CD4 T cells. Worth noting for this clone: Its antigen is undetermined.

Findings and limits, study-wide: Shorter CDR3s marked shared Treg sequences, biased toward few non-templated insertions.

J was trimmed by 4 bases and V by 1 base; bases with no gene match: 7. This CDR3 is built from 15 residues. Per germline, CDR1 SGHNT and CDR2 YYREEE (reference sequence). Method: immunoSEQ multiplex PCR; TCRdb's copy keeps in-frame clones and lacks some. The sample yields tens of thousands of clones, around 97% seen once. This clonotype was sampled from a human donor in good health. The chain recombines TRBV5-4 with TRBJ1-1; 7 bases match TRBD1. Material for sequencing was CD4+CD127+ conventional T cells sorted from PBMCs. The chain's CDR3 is CASSLRTGVGTEAFF. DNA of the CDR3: TGTGCCAGCAGCTTGAGGACAGGCGTCGGCACTGAAGCTTTCTTT.